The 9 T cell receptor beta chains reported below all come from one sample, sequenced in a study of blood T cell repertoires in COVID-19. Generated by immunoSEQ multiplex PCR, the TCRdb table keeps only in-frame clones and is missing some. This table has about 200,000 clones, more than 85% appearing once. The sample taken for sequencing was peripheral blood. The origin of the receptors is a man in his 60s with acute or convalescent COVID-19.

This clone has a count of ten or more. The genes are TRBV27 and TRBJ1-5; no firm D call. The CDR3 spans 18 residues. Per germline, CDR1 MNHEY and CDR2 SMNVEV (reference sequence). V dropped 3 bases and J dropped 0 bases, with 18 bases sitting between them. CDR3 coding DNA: TGTGCCAGCAGTTTCGTAGCCCCAAGGTGGCATAGCAATCAGCCCCAGCATTTT. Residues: CASSFVAPRWHSNQPQHF.

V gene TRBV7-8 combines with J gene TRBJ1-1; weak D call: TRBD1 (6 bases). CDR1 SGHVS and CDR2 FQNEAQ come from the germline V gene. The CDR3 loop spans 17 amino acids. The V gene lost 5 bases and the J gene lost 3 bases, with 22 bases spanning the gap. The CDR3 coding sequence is TGTGCCAGCAGCCCCTTTGGGGTACAGGGTTTTTACACTGAAGCTTTCTTT. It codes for CASSPFGVQGFYTEAFF. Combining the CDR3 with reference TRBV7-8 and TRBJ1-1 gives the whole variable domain GAGVSQSPRYKVAKRGQDVALRCDPISGHVSLFWYQQALGQGPEFLTYFQNEAQLDKSGLPSDRFFAERPEGSVSTLKIQRTQQEDSAVYLCASSPFGVQGFYTEAFFGQGTRLTVV.

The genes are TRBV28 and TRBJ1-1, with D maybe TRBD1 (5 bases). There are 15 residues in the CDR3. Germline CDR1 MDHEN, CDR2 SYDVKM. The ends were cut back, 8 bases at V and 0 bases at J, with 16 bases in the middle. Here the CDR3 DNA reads TGTGCCAGCCAGGAGGAGGGGCGGGTGAACACTGAAGCTTTCTTT. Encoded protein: CASQEEGRVNTEAFF. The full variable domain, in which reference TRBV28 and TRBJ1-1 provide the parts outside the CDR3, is DVKVTQSSRYLVKRTGEKVFLECVQDMDHENMFWYRQDPGLGLRLIYFSYDVKMKEKGDIPEGYSVSREKKERFSLILESASTNQTSMYLCASQEEGRVNTEAFFGQGTRLTVV.

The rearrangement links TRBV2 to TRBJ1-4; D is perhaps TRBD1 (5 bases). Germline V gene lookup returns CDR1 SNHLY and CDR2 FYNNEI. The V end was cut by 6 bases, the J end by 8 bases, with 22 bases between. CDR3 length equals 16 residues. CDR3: CASSAGPPLGVEKLFF. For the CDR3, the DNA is TGTGCCAGCAGCGCGGGACCGCCCCTAGGGGTGGAAAAACTGTTTTTT. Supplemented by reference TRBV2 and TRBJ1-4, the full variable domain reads EPEVTQTPSHQVTQMGQEVILRCVPISNHLYFYWYRQILGQKVEFLVSFYNNEISEKSEIFDDQFSVERPDGSNFTLKIRSTKLEDSAMYFCASSAGPPLGVEKLFFGSGTQLSVL.

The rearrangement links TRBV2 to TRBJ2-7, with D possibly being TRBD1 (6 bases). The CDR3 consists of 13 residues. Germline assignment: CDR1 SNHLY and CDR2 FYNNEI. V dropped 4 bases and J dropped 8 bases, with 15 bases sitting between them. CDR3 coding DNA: TGTGCCAGCAGTGCCGCAGGAGGACAGAAGCAGTACTTC. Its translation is CASSAAGGQKQYF.

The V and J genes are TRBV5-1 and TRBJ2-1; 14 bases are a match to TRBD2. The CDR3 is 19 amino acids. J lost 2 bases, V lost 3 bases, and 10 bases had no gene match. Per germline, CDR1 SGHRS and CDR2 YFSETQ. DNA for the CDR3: TGCGCCAGCAGCTCCCCGACTAGCGGGGGGGCCTATACCTACAATGAGCAGTTCTTC. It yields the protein CASSSPTSGGAYTYNEQFF.

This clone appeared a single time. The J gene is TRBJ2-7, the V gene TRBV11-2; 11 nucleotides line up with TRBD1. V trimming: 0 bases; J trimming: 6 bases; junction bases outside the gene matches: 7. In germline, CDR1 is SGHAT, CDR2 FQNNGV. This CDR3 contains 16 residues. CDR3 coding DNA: TGTGCCAGCAGCTTAGAGACCCGGGACAGGGGGGCCGAGCAGTACTTC. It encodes CASSLETRDRGAEQYF.

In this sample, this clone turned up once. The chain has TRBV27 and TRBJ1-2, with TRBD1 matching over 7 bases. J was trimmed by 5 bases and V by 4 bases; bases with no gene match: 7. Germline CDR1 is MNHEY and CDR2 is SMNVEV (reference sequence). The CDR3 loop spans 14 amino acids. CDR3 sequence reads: CASSSYRGQYGYTF. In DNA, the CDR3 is TGTGCCAGCAGTTCGTACCGGGGACAGTATGGCTACACCTTC.

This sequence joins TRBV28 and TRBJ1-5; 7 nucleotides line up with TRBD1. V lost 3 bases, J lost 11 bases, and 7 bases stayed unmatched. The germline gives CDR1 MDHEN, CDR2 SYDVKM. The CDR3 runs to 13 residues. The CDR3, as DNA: TGTGCCAGCAGTTTGAAGGGGGCCTTAGCCCAGCATTTT. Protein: CASSLKGALAQHF.